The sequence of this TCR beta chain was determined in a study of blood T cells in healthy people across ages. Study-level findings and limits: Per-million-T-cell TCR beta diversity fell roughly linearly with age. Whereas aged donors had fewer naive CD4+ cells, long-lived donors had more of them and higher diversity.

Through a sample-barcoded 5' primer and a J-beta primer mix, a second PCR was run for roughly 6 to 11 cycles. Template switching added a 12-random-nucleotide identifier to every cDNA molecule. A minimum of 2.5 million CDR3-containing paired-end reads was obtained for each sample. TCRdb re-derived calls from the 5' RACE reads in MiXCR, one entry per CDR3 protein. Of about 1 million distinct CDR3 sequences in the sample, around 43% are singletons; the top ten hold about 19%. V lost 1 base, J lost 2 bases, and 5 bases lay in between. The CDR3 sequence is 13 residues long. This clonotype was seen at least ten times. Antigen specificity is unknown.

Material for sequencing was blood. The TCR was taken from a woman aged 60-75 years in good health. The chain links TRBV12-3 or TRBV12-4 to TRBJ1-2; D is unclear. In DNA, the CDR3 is TGTGCCAGCAGTTTAGTAGGGAACTATGGCTACACCTTC. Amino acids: CASSLVGNYGYTF.